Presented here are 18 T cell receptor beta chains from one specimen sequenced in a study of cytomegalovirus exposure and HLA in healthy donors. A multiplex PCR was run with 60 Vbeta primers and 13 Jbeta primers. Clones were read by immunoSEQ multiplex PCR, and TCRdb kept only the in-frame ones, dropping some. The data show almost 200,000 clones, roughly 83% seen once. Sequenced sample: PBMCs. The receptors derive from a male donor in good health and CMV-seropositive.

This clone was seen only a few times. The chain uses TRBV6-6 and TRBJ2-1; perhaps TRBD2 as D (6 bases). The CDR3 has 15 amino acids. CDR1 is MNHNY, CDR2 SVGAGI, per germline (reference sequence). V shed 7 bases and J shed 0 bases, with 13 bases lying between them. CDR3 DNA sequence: TGTGCCAGCAAACCCTCGGAGGGCTCCTACAATGAGCAGTTCTTC. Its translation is CASKPSEGSYNEQFF.

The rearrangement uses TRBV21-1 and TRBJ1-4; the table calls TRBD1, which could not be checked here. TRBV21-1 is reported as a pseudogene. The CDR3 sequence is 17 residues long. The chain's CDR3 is CASSKVVNRGNNEKLFF. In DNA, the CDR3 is TGTGCCAGCAGCAAAGTAGTAAACAGGGGGAACAATGAAAAACTGTTTTTT.

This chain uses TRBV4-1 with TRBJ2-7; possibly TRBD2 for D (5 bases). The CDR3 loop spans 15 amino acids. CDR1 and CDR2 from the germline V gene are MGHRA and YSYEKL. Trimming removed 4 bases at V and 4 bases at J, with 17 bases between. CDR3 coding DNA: TGCGCCAGCAGCCCAGAGGAAGGACTCTATTACGAGCAGTACTTC. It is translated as CASSPEEGLYYEQYF.

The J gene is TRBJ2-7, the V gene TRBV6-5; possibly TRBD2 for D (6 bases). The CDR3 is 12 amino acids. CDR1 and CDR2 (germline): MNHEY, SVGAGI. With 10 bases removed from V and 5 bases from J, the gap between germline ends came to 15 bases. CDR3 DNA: TGTGCCACAATCCGGGGGATCGACGAGCAGTACTTC. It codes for CATIRGIDEQYF.

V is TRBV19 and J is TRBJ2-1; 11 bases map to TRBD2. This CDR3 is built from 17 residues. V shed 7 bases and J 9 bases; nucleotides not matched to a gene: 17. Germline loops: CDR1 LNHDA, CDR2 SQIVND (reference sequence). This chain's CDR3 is CASTPPGLAGGAGEQFF. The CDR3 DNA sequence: TGTGCCAGTACCCCGCCCGGACTAGCGGGCGGAGCGGGTGAGCAGTTCTTC.

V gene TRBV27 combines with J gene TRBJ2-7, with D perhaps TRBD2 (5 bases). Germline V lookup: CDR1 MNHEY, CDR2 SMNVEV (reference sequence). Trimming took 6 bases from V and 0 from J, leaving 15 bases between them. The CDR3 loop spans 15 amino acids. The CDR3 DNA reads TGTGCCAGCAGATGGAAGGGAGTCGGCTCCTACGAGCAGTACTTC. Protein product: CASRWKGVGSYEQYF.

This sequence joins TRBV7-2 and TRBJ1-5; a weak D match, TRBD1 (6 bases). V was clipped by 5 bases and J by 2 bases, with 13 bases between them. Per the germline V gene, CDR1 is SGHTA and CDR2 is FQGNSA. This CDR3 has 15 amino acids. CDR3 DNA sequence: TGTGCCAGCAGCCCGGTGACAGGTGGCAATCAGCCCCAGCATTTT. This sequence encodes CASSPVTGGNQPQHF.

The CDR3 sequence is CASSLSSGRTTDTQYF. As DNA, the CDR3 is TGTGCCAGCAGCTTATCTAGCGGGAGGACCACAGATACGCAGTATTTT. The rearrangement joins TRBV7-3 to TRBJ2-3; TRBD2 agrees at 11 bases. CDR1 and CDR2 from the germline V gene are SGHTA and FQGTGA. Trimming at V came to 2 bases and at J to 2 bases, leaving 3 bases not matched to a gene. CDR3 length: 16 amino acids.

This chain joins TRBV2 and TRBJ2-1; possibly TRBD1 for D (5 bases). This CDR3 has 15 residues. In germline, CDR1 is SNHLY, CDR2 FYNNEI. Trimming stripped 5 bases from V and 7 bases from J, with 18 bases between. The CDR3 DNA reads TGTGCCAGCAGTAAGACCAGGGATGGTTCGAATGAGCAGTTCTTC. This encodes CASSKTRDGSNEQFF.

CDR3 residues: CASSGATNYEQYF. As DNA, the CDR3 is TGTGCCAGCAGTGGCGCCACGAACTACGAGCAGTACTTC. V and J are TRBV2 and TRBJ2-7; D remains ambiguous. Trimming stripped 4 bases from V and 3 bases from J, with 10 bases between. Germline V gene sequence: CDR1 SNHLY, CDR2 FYNNEI. This CDR3 is 13 amino acids long.

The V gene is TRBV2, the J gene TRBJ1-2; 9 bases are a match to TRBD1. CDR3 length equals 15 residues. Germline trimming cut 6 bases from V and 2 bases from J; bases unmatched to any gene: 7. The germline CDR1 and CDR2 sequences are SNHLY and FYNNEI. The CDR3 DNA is TGTGCCAGCAGCGCACAGGGGGCATCGAACTATGGCTACACCTTC. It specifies CASSAQGASNYGYTF.

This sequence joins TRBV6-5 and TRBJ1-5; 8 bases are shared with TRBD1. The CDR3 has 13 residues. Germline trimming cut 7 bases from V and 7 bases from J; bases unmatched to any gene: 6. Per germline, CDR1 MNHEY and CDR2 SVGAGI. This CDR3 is CASIGQGGQPQHF. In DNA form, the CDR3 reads TGTGCCAGCATCGGACAGGGTGGACAGCCCCAGCATTTT.

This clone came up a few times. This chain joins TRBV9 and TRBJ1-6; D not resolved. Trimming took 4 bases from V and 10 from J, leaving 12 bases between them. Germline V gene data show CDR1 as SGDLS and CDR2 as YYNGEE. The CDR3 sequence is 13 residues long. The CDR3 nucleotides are TGTGCCAGCAGCACTAGCCTGGGATCACCCCTCCACTTT. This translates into CASSTSLGSPLHF.

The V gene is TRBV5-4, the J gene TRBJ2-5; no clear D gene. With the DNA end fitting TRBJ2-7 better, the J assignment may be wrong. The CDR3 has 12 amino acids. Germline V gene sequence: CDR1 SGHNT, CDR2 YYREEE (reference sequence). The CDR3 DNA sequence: TGTGCCAGCAGCTTGGCATCGAGCGAGCAGTACTTC. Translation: CASSLASSEQYF.

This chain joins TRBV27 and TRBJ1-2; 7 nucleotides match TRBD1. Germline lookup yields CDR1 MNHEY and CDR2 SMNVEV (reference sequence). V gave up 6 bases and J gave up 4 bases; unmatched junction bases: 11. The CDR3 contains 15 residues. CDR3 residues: CASSQNFRQGYGYTF. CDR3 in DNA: TGTGCCAGCAGCCAAAACTTCCGACAGGGCTATGGCTACACCTTC.

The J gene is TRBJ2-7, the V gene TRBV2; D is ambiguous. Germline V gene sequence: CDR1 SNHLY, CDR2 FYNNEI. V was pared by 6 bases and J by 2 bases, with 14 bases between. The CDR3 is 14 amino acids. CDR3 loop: CASRPRLLTYEQYF. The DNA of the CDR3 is TGTGCCAGCAGACCCCGTCTACTCACCTACGAGCAGTACTTC.

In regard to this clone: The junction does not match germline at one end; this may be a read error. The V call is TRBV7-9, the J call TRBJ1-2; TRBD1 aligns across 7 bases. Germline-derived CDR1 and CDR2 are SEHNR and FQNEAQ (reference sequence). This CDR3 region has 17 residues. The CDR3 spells CSSSSTGKGAPNYGYTF. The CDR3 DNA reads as TGTTCCAGCAGCTCCACAGGGAAGGGGGCCCCCAACTATGGCTACACCTTC.

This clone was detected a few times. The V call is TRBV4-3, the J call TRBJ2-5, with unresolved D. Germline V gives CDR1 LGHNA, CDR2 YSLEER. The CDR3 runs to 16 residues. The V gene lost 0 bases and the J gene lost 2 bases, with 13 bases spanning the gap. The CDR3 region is CASSQDGTRGQETQYF. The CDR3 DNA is TGCGCCAGCAGCCAAGACGGTACTCGCGGACAAGAGACCCAGTACTTC.